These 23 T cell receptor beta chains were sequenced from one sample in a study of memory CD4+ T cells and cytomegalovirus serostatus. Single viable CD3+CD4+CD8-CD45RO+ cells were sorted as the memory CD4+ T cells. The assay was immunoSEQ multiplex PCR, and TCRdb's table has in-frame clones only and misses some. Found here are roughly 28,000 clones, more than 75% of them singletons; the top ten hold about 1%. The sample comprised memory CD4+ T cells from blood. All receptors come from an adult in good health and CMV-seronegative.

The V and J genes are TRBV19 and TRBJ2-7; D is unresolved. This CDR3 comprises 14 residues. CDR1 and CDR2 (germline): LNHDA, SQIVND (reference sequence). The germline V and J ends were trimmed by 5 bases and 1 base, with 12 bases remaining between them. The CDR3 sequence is CASSFRTESYEQYF. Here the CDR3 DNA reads TGTGCCAGTAGTTTCCGGACGGAATCCTACGAGCAGTACTTC. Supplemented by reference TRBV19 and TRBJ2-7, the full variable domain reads DGGITQSPKYLFRKEGQNVTLSCEQNLNHDAMYWYRQDPGQGLRLIYYSQIVNDFQKGDIAEGYSVSREKKESFPLTVTSAQKNPTAFYLCASSFRTESYEQYFGPGTRLTVT.

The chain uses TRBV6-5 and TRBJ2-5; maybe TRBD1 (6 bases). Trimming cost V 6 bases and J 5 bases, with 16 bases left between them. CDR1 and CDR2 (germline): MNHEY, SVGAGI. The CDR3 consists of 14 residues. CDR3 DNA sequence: TGTGCCAGCAGGACCAACTGGGACATCGAGACCCAGTACTTC. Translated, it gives CASRTNWDIETQYF.

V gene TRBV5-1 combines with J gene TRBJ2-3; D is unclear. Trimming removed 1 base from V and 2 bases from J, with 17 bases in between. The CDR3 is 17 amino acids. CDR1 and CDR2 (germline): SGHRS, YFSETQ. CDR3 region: CASSLSTVGSTTDTQYF. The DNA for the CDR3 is TGCGCCAGCAGCTTGTCGACTGTCGGAAGTACCACAGATACGCAGTATTTT.

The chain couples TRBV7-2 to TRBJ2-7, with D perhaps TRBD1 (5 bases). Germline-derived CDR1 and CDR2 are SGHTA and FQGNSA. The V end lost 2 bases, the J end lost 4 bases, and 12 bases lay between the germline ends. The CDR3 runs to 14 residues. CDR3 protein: CASSLSPGMYEQYF. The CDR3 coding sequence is TGTGCCAGCAGCTTATCCCCAGGGATGTACGAGCAGTACTTC.

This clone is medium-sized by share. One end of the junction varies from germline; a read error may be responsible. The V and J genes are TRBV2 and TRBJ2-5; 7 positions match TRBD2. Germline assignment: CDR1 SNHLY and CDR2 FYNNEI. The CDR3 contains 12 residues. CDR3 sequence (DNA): TGTGCCAGCCGGGGGGACCACGAGACCCAGTACTTC. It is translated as CASRGDHETQYF.

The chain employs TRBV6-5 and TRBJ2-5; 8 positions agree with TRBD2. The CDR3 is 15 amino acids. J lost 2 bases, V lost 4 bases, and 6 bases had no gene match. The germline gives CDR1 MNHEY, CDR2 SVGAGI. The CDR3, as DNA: TGTGCCAGCAGTTCCCCCCTAGCGGGTCAAGAGACCCAGTACTTC. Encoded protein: CASSSPLAGQETQYF.

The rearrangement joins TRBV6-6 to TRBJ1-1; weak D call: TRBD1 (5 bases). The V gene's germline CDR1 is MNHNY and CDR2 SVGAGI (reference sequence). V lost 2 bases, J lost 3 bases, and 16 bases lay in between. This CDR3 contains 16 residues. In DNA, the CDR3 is TGTGCCAGCAGTTACCTAGACAGTCGGAGGTACACTGAAGCTTTCTTT. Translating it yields CASSYLDSRRYTEAFF.

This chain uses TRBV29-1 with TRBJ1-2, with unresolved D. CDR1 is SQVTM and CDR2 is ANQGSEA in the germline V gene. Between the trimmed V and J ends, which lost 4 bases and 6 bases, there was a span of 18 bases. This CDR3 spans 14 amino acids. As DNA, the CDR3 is TGCAGCGTTGTTCCCTTAGGACGGAGGAATGGCTACACCTTC. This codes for CSVVPLGRRNGYTF.

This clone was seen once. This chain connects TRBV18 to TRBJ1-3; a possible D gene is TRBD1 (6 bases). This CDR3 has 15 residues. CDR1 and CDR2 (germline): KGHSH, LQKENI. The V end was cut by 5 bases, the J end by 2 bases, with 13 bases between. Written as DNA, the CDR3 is TGTGCCAGCTCAGCACAGGGCCCGCCTGGAAACACCATATATTTT. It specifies CASSAQGPPGNTIYF. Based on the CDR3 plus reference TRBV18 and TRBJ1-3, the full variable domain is NAGVMQNPRHLVRRRGQEARLRCSPMKGHSHVYWYRQLPEEGLKFMVYLQKENIIDESGMPKERFSAEFPKEGPSILRIQQVVRGDSAAYFCASSAQGPPGNTIYFGEGSWLTVV.

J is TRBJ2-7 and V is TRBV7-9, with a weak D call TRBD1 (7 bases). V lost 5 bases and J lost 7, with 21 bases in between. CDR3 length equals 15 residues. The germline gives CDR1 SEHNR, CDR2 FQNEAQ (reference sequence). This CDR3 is CASSPTLTGAGEQYF. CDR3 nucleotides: TGTGCCAGCAGCCCCACCCTCACAGGGGCGGGGGAGCAGTACTTC.

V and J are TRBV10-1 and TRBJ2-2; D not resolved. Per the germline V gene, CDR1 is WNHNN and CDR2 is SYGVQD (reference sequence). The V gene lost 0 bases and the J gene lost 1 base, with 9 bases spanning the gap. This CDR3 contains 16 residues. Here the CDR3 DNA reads TGCGCCAGCAGTGAGTCGAGATTCGGGAACACCGGGGAGCTGTTTTTT. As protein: CASSESRFGNTGELFF.

CDR3 protein: CASSLEAAFYEQYF. CDR3 in DNA: TGTGCCAGCAGCTTAGAGGCGGCTTTTTACGAGCAGTACTTC. The chain joins TRBV7-2 to TRBJ2-7; no clear D. Germline V gene sequence: CDR1 SGHTA, CDR2 FQGNSA. V was trimmed by 1 base and J by 4 bases, leaving 11 bases between them. This CDR3 region has 14 residues.

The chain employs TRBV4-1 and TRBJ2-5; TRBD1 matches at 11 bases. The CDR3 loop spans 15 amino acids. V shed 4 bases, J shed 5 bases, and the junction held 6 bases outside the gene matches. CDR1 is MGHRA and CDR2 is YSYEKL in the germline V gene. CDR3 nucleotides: TGCGCCAGCAGCCCCGGACAGGGGGCTTGGGAGACCCAGTACTTC. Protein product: CASSPGQGAWETQYF.

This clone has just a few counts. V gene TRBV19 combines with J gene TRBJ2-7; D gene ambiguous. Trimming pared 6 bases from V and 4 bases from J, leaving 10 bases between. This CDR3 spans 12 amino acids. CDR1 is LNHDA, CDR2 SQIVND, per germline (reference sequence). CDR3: CASRGELYEQYF. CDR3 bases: TGTGCCAGTAGGGGCGAGTTGTACGAGCAGTACTTC.

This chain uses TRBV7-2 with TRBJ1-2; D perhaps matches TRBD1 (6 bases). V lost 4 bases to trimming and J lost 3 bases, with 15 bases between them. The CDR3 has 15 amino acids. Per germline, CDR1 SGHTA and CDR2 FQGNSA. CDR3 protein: CASSSTFYRDYGYTF. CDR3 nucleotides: TGTGCCAGCAGCTCAACCTTCTACAGGGACTATGGCTACACCTTC.

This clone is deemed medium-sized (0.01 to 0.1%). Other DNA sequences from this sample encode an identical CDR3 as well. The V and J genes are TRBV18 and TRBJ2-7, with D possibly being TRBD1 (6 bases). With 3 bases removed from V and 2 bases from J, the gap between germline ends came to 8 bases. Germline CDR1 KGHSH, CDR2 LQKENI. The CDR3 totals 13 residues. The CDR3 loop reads CASSPGDTYEQYF. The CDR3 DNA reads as TGTGCCAGCTCACCTGGGGACACCTACGAGCAGTACTTC.

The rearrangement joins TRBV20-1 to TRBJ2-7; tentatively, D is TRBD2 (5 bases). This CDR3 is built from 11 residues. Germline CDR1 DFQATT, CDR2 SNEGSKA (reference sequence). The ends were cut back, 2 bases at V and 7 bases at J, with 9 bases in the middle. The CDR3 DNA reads TGCAGTGCTAGACTCGGGATTGAGCAGTACTTC. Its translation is CSARLGIEQYF.

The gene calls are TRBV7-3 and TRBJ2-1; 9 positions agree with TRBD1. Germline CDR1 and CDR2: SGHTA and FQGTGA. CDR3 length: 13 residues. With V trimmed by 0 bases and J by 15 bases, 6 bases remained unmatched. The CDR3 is CASSLTSGQGRFF. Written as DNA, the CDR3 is TGTGCCAGCAGCTTAACATCGGGACAGGGTCGGTTCTTC.

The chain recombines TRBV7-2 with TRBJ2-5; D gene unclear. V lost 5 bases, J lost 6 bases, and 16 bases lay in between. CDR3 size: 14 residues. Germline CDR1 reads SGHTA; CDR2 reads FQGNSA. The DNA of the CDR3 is TGTGCCAGCAGCCGAGACGGCCGCCCGCAGACCCAGTACTTC. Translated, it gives CASSRDGRPQTQYF.

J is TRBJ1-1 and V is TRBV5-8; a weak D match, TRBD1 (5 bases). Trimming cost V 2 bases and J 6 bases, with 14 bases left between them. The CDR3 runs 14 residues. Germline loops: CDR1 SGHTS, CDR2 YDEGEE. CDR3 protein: CASSFGARGAEAFF. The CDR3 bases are TGTGCCAGCAGCTTCGGGGCTCGAGGGGCTGAAGCTTTCTTT.

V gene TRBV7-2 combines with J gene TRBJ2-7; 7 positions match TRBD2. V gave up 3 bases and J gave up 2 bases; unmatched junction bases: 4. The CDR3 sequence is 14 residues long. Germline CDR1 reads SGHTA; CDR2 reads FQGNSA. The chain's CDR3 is CASSLTSRTYEQYF. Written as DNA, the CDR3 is TGTGCCAGCAGCTTGACTAGCCGTACCTACGAGCAGTACTTC.

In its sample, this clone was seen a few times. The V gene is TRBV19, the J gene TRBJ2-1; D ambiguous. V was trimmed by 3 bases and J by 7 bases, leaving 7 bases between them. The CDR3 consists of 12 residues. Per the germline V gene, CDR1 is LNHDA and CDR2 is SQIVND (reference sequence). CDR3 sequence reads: CASSMTENEQFF. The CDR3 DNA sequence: TGTGCCAGTAGTATGACGGAGAATGAGCAGTTCTTC.

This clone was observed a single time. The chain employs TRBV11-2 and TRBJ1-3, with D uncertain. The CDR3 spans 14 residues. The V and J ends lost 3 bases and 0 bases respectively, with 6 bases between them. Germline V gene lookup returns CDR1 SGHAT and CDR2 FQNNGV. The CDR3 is CASSFGISGNTIYF. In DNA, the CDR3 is TGTGCCAGCAGCTTCGGAATCTCTGGAAACACCATATATTTT.